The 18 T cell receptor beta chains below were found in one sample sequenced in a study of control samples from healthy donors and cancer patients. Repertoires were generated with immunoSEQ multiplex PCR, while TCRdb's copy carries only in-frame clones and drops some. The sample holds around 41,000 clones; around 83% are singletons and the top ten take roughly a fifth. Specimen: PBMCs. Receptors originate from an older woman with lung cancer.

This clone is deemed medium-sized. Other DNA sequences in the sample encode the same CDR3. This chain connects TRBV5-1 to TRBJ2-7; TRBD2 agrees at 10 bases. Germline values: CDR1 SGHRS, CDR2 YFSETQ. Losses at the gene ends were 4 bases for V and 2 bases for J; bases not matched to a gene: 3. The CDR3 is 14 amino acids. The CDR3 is CASSVAGGPYEQYF. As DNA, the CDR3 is TGCGCCAGCAGCGTAGCGGGGGGCCCCTACGAGCAGTACTTC.

Written as DNA, the CDR3 is TGTGCCAGCAGCCCGGGACTAGCTTACGAGCAGTACTTC. Translated: CASSPGLAYEQYF. The rearrangement links TRBV5-4 to TRBJ2-7; TRBD2 matches at 9 bases. Germline values: CDR1 SGHNT, CDR2 YYREEE (reference sequence). The CDR3 totals 13 residues. V trimming: 4 bases; J trimming: 4 bases; junction bases outside the gene matches: 3.

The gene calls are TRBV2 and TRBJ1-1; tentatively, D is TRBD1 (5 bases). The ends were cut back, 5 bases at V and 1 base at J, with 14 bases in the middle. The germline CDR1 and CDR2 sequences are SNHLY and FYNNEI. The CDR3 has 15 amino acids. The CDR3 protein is CASSSQGGTNTEAFF. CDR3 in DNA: TGTGCCAGCAGTTCCCAAGGAGGGACGAACACTGAAGCTTTCTTT.

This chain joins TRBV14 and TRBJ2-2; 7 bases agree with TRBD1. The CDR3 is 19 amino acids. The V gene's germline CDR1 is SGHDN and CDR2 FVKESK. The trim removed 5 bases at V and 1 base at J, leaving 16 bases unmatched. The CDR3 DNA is TGTGCCAGCAGCTCCAGCCTCCCACAGGGGCCCCGGAACACCGGGGAGCTGTTTTTT. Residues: CASSSSLPQGPRNTGELFF.

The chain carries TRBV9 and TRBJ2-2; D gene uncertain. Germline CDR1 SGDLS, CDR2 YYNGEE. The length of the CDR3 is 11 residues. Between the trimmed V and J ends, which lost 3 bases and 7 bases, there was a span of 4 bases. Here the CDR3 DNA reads TGTGCCAGCAGCGCCGACGGGGAGCTGTTTTTT. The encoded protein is CASSADGELFF.

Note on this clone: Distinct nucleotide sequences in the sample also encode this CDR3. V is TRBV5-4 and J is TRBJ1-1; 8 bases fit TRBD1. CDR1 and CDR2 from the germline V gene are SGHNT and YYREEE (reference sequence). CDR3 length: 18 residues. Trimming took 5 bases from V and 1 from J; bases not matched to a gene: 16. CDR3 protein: CASRSGQGRSKKNTEAFF. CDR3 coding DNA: TGTGCCAGCAGATCAGGACAGGGAAGGTCCAAAAAGAACACTGAAGCTTTCTTT. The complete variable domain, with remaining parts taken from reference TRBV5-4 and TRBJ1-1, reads ETGVTQSPTHLIKTRGQQVTLRCSSQSGHNTVSWYQQALGQGPQFIFQYYREEENGRGNFPPRFSGLQFPNYSSELNVNALELDDSALYLCASRSGQGRSKKNTEAFFGQGTRLTVV.

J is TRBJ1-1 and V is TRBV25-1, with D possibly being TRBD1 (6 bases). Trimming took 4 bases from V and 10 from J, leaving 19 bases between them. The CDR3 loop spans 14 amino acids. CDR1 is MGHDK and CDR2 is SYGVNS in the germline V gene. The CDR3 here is CASSGPVGQGRAFF. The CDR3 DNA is TGTGCCAGCAGTGGTCCGGTGGGGCAGGGGAGAGCTTTCTTT.

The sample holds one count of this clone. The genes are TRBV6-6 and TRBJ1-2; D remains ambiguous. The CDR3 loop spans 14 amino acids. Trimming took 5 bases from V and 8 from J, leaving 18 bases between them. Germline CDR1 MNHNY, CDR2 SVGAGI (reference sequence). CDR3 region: CASSVLGPNRGYTF. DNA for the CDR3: TGTGCCAGCAGTGTTCTAGGGCCCAACCGGGGCTACACCTTC.

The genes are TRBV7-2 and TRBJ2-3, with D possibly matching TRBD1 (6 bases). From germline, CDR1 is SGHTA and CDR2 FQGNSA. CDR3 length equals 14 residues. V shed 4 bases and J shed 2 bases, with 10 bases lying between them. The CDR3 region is CASSSRTDTDTQYF. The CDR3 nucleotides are TGTGCCAGCAGCTCCCGGACAGACACAGATACGCAGTATTTT.

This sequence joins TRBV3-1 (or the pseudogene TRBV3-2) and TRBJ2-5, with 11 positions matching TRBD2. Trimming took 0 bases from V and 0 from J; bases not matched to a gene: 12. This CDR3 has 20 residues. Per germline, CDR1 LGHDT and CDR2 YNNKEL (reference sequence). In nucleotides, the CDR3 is TGTGCCAGCAGCCAAGATGGGGGGACTAGCGGAGCCCAGTACCAAGAGACCCAGTACTTC. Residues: CASSQDGGTSGAQYQETQYF.

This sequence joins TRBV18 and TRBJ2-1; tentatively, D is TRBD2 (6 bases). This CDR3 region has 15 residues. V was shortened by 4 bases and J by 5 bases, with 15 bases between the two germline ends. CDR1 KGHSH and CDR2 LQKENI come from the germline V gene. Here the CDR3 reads CASSRRDGVDNEQFF. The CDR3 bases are TGTGCCAGCTCACGGCGGGACGGAGTGGACAATGAGCAGTTCTTC.

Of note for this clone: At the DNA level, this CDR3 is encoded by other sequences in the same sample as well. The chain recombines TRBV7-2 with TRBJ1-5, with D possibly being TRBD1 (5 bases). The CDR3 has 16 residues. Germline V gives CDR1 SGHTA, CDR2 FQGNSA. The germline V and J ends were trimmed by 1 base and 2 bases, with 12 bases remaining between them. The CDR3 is CASSLGGAGGNQPQHF. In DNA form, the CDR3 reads TGTGCCAGCAGCTTAGGAGGGGCGGGCGGCAATCAGCCCCAGCATTTT. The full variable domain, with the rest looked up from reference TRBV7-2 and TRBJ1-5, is GAGVSQSPSNKVTEKGKDVELRCDPISGHTALYWYRQSLGQGLEFLIYFQGNSAPDKSGLPSDRFSAERTGGSVSTLTIQRTQQEDSAVYLCASSLGGAGGNQPQHFGDGTRLSIL.

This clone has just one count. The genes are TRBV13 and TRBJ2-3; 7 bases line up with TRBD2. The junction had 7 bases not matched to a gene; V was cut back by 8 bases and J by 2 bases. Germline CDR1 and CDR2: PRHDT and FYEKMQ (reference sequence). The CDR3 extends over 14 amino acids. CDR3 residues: CASPGGLDTDTQYF. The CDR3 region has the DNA TGTGCCAGCCCGGGGGGTTTAGACACAGATACGCAGTATTTT. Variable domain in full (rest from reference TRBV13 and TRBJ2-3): AAGVIQSPRHLIKEKRETATLKCYPIPRHDTVYWYQQGPGQDPQFLISFYEKMQSDKGSIPDRFSAQQFSDYHSELNMSSLELGDSALYFCASPGGLDTDTQYFGPGTRLTVL.

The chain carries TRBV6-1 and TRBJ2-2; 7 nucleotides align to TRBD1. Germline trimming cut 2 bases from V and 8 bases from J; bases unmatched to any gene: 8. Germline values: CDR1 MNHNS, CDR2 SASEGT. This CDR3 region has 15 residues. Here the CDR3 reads CASSEQDRVSGELFF. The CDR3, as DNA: TGTGCCAGCAGTGAACAAGACAGGGTGTCAGGGGAGCTGTTTTTT.

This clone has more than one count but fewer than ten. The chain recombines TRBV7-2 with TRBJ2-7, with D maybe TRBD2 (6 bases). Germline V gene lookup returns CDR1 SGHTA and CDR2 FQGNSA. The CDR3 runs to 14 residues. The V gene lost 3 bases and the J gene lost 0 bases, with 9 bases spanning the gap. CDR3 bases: TGTGCCAGCAGCTTCGGTAGCGGCTCCTACGAGCAGTACTTC. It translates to CASSFGSGSYEQYF.

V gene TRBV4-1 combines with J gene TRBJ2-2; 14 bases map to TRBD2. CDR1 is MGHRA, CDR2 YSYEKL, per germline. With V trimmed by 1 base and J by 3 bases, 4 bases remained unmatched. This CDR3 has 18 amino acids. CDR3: CASSQVGLAGGHTGELFF. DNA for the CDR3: TGCGCCAGCAGCCAAGTAGGACTAGCGGGGGGCCACACCGGGGAGCTGTTTTTT.

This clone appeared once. CDR3 nucleotides: TGTGCCAGCAGTTTATCAGCGGAGCAGTACTTC. This gives the protein CASSLSAEQYF. V and J are TRBV12-3 or TRBV12-4 and TRBJ2-7; no definite D call. The V and J ends lost 2 bases and 7 bases respectively, with 6 bases between them. CDR3 size: 11 residues.

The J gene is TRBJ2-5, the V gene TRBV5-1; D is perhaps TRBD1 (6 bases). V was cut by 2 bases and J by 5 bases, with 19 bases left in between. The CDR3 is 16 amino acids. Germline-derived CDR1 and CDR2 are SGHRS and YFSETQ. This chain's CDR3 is CASSLRLASQGETQYF. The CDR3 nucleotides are TGCGCCAGCAGCTTAAGGCTGGCCAGCCAGGGGGAGACCCAGTACTTC.